Below, 29 T cell receptor beta chains from the same sample are listed, as sequenced in a study of T-cell reconstitution after alpha-beta-depleted transplantation in children. Unique molecular identifiers were incorporated into the prepared TCRbeta library. From the PCR reads, TCRdb called clonotypes with MiXCR, one entry per CDR3 protein. The profile shows about 470,000 distinct CDR3 sequences, around two fifths of them singletons. This material consisted of PBMCs, taken before TCRalphabeta/CD19-depleted stem cell transplant. The receptors here all came from a girl aged 2-15 years with aplastic anemia, due to receive a stem cell transplant.

The rearrangement uses TRBV7-9 and TRBJ2-1; D is uncertain. Trimming removed 5 bases at V and 6 bases at J, with 17 bases between. Germline V lookup: CDR1 SEHNR, CDR2 FQNEAQ (reference sequence). This CDR3 region has 15 residues. CDR3 loop: CASSRPAETGNEQFF. The CDR3 region has the DNA TGTGCCAGCAGCCGGCCGGCGGAGACGGGCAATGAGCAGTTCTTC.

This clonotype showed up just a few times. The chain joins TRBV5-6 to TRBJ2-2, with D maybe TRBD2 (6 bases). Germline V gene lookup returns CDR1 SGHDT and CDR2 YYEEEE. Deletions cut 0 bases from V and 4 bases from J, with 13 bases between. The CDR3 runs to 16 residues. CDR3 bases: TGTGCCAGCAGCTTGGCCGTCAGGAGGGCCACCGGGGAGCTGTTTTTT. Translated: CASSLAVRRATGELFF.

This clonotype has a count of ten or more. J is TRBJ2-1 and V is TRBV27, with D maybe TRBD2 (6 bases). The CDR3 loop spans 14 amino acids. Per the germline V gene, CDR1 is MNHEY and CDR2 is SMNVEV (reference sequence). The V gene lost 7 bases and the J gene lost 4 bases, with 14 bases spanning the gap. The CDR3, as DNA: TGTGCCAGCACTCGGGACGGGAGATACAATGAGCAGTTCTTC. It encodes CASTRDGRYNEQFF.

The rearrangement links TRBV20-1 to TRBJ1-5; no clear D. Trimming removed 7 bases at V and 0 bases at J, with 10 bases between. Germline lookup yields CDR1 DFQATT and CDR2 SNEGSKA (reference sequence). The CDR3 runs to 13 residues. The CDR3 bases are TGCAGTGTCCCGAGAGATAGCAATCAGCCCCAGCATTTT. Translated: CSVPRDSNQPQHF.

The chain links TRBV10-3 to TRBJ1-5; D perhaps matches TRBD1 (6 bases). In germline, CDR1 is ENHRY, CDR2 SYGVKD. V was clipped by 0 bases and J by 6 bases, with 15 bases between them. The CDR3 spans 16 residues. CDR3 in amino acids: CAISESRQGNSQPQHF. CDR3 in DNA: TGTGCCATCAGTGAGTCTCGGCAGGGGAATAGTCAGCCCCAGCATTTT.

The gene calls are TRBV15 and TRBJ2-7; a weak D match, TRBD1 (7 bases). Deletions cut 3 bases from V and 9 bases from J, with 24 bases between. Per the germline V gene, CDR1 is LNHNV and CDR2 is YYDKDF (reference sequence). The CDR3 is 16 residues long. CDR3 DNA sequence: TGTGCCACCAGCAGGCTCCGCGGGACAGTCGTACGAGGGCAGTACTTC. It translates to CATSRLRGTVVRGQYF. The variable domain in full, completed from reference TRBV15 and TRBJ2-7, reads DAMVIQNPRYQVTQFGKPVTLSCSQTLNHNVMYWYQQKSSQAPKLLFHYYDKDFNNEADTPDNFQSRRPNTSFCFLDIRSPGLGDTAMYLCATSRLRGTVVRGQYFGPGTRLTVT.

The CDR3 reads CASSYSSPAGGSEQYF. DNA for the CDR3: TGTGCCAGCAGTTACTCGTCTCCAGCGGGGGGGTCCGAGCAGTACTTC. This chain connects TRBV6-2 or TRBV6-3 to TRBJ2-7; 10 bases fit TRBD2. The CDR3 runs to 16 residues. J gave up 6 bases and V 0 bases, and 8 bases lay outside the gene matches. Germline CDR1 and CDR2: MNHEY and SVGEGT.

This clonotype has a count of ten or more. The genes are TRBV5-6 and TRBJ2-3; TRBD2 matches 7 bases. This CDR3 region has 14 residues. From germline, CDR1 is SGHDT and CDR2 YYEEEE. Unmatched junction bases numbered 6, after V lost 4 bases and J lost 4 bases. As DNA, the CDR3 is TGTGCCAGCAGCACCGGACTAGAGGCAGATACGCAGTATTTT. This sequence encodes CASSTGLEADTQYF.

This clonotype was recorded a few times. V is TRBV10-3 and J is TRBJ1-5; D is ambiguous. The germline V and J ends were trimmed by 8 bases and 2 bases, with 13 bases remaining between them. This CDR3 is built from 14 residues. CDR1 and CDR2 (germline): ENHRY, SYGVKD. The CDR3 sequence: CAIAEDLGNQPQHF. Written as DNA, the CDR3 is TGTGCCATCGCCGAGGACCTAGGCAATCAGCCCCAGCATTTT.

Ten or more counts support this clonotype. The chain links TRBV4-3 to TRBJ2-3, with a possible D match to TRBD1 (5 bases). Looked up from germline, CDR1 is LGHNA and CDR2 is YSLEER. Trimming took 0 bases from V and 6 from J, leaving 10 bases between them. This CDR3 comprises 14 residues. The CDR3 nucleotides read TGCGCCAGCAGCCAAGAAATGGCAGGGGATACGCAGTATTTT. As protein: CASSQEMAGDTQYF.

This chain joins TRBV6-2 or TRBV6-3 and TRBJ2-2; TRBD1 might be the D (5 bases). The V end lost 8 bases, the J end lost 5 bases, and 12 bases lay between the germline ends. CDR3 length: 13 amino acids. Germline V gene data show CDR1 as MNHEY and CDR2 as SVGEGT. The CDR3 region has the DNA TGTGCCAGCGCAGGGCAGATAACCGGGGAGCTGTTTTTT. It codes for CASAGQITGELFF.

The chain is built from TRBV20-1 and TRBJ1-5; D is unclear. V shed 0 bases and J shed 3 bases, with 9 bases lying between them. The CDR3 is 14 amino acids. CDR1 and CDR2 (germline): DFQATT, SNEGSKA (reference sequence). The chain's CDR3 is CSAREGTFNQPQHF. DNA of the CDR3: TGCAGTGCTAGAGAGGGAACCTTCAATCAGCCCCAGCATTTT.

The table lists this clonotype with many counts. This chain joins TRBV7-8 and TRBJ1-5, with 7 bases matching TRBD1. V gave up 4 bases and J gave up 9 bases; unmatched junction bases: 9. Germline V gene sequence: CDR1 SGHVS, CDR2 FQNEAQ. The CDR3 loop spans 14 amino acids. Here the CDR3 DNA reads TGTGCCAGCAGCTCGATGACAGGGCCCGGGCCCCAGCATTTT. Its protein is CASSSMTGPGPQHF.

The gene calls are TRBV20-1 and TRBJ1-6, with D possibly matching TRBD1 (6 bases). The CDR3 runs 13 residues. V was pared by 0 bases and J by 9 bases, with 9 bases between. CDR1 and CDR2 from the germline V gene are DFQATT and SNEGSKA (reference sequence). CDR3 protein: CSARDRGSSPLHF. The DNA for the CDR3 is TGCAGTGCTAGAGACAGGGGTAGTTCACCCCTCCACTTT.

The chain carries TRBV3-1 and TRBJ2-2; no reliable D call. The CDR3 totals 14 residues. V was trimmed by 7 bases and J by 2 bases, leaving 11 bases between them. Germline lookup yields CDR1 LGHDT and CDR2 YNNKEL (reference sequence). CDR3 loop: CASTLGQNTGELFF. The CDR3 nucleotides read TGTGCCAGCACCTTGGGCCAAAACACCGGGGAGCTGTTTTTT.

This clonotype was detected ten times or more. V usage is TRBV15 and J usage is TRBJ2-1; 12 positions agree with TRBD2. Losses at the gene ends were 2 bases for V and 8 bases for J; bases not matched to a gene: 10. Germline CDR1 and CDR2: LNHNV and YYDKDF (reference sequence). The CDR3 covers 17 residues. CDR3 loop: CATSRYRTSGNGDEQFF. The CDR3 nucleotides are TGTGCCACCAGCAGATACCGGACTAGCGGGAACGGCGATGAGCAGTTCTTC.

The chain links TRBV12-5 to TRBJ2-7; D may be TRBD1 (6 bases). V was pared by 3 bases and J by 0 bases, with 18 bases between. CDR3 length equals 17 residues. Germline CDR1 LGHNT, CDR2 FRNRAP. CDR3 DNA: TGTGCTAGTGGTTTACCCGAGGACAGTTTGAGCTCCTACGAGCAGTACTTC. Residues: CASGLPEDSLSSYEQYF.

J is TRBJ2-3 and V is TRBV20-1; TRBD2 aligns across 8 bases. The germline V gene encodes CDR1 DFQATT and CDR2 SNEGSKA (reference sequence). The CDR3 spans 16 residues. Losses at the gene ends were 0 bases for V and 2 bases for J; bases not matched to a gene: 7. CDR3: CSARENLAGITDTQYF. The CDR3 DNA sequence: TGCAGTGCTAGAGAGAACTTAGCGGGGATCACAGATACGCAGTATTTT.

This rearrangement joins TRBV7-8 to TRBJ2-5; TRBD2 matches 8 bases. CDR1 is SGHVS, CDR2 FQNEAQ, per germline. V lost 1 base to trimming and J lost 0 bases; unmatched junction nucleotides: 7. The CDR3 runs 17 residues. CDR3 bases: TGTGCCAGCAGCTTAGGGGTTAGCGGGGCCAACCAAGAGACCCAGTACTTC. This gives the protein CASSLGVSGANQETQYF. Full variable domain (rest looked up from reference TRBV7-8 and TRBJ2-5): GAGVSQSPRYKVAKRGQDVALRCDPISGHVSLFWYQQALGQGPEFLTYFQNEAQLDKSGLPSDRFFAERPEGSVSTLKIQRTQQEDSAVYLCASSLGVSGANQETQYFGPGTRLLVL.

This clonotype occurred many times. The chain combines TRBV2 with TRBJ2-3; the match to TRBD2 covers 9 bases. The CDR3 spans 16 residues. With 8 bases clipped from V and 5 bases from J, the junction kept 14 bases outside the gene matches. Germline CDR1 and CDR2: SNHLY and FYNNEI. CDR3 amino acids: CASQQRAGGREDTQYF. The CDR3 nucleotides are TGTGCCAGCCAGCAGAGGGCGGGAGGGCGTGAAGATACGCAGTATTTT.

This clonotype was detected a few times. The chain employs TRBV4-1 and TRBJ2-7, with 10 bases fitting TRBD2. Germline V lookup: CDR1 MGHRA, CDR2 YSYEKL. V was pared by 0 bases and J by 2 bases, with 10 bases of the junction left unmatched. The CDR3 is 18 residues long. In nucleotides, the CDR3 is TGCGCCAGCAGCCAAGATCCCACCCGGACTAGCGGTACCTACGAGCAGTACTTC. Amino acid sequence: CASSQDPTRTSGTYEQYF.

This clonotype was seen ten or more times. The V gene is TRBV5-8, the J gene TRBJ2-5, with 7 bases that match TRBD1. The CDR3 loop spans 16 amino acids. The V and J ends lost 3 bases and 5 bases, in that order; junction bases with no gene match: 13. Germline CDR1 SGHTS, CDR2 YDEGEE. The CDR3 loop reads CASSWGRQGVGETQYF. The CDR3 nucleotides are TGTGCCAGCAGCTGGGGGCGGCAGGGGGTCGGGGAGACCCAGTACTTC. Looking up the rest from reference TRBV5-8 and TRBJ2-5 gives the full variable domain: EAGVTQSPTHLIKTRGQQATLRCSPISGHTSVYWYQQALGLGLQFLLWYDEGEERNRGNFPPRFSGRQFPNYSSELNVNALELEDSALYLCASSWGRQGVGETQYFGPGTRLLVL.

Only a few counts were recorded for this clonotype. The gene calls are TRBV7-9 and TRBJ2-5; 7 bases align to TRBD2. V shed 5 bases, J shed 3 bases, and the junction held 12 bases outside the gene matches. Germline V gives CDR1 SEHNR, CDR2 FQNEAQ (reference sequence). The CDR3 runs 16 residues. The CDR3 region is CASSPLGGGLEETQYF. The CDR3 nucleotides are TGTGCCAGCAGCCCCCTTGGGGGGGGGTTAGAAGAGACCCAGTACTTC.

The CDR3: CASSDKTRGATNEKLFF. The CDR3 DNA reads as TGTGCCAGCAGCGACAAAACTCGGGGCGCAACTAATGAAAAACTGTTTTTT. The V gene is TRBV12-3 or TRBV12-4, the J gene TRBJ1-4; D possibly corresponds to TRBD1 (5 bases). V gave up 6 bases and J gave up 0 bases, with 17 bases separating them. This CDR3 is 17 amino acids long.

The chain is built from TRBV2 and TRBJ2-3, with 7 bases identical to TRBD1. CDR1 and CDR2 (germline): SNHLY, FYNNEI. After removal of 5 bases from V and 0 bases from J, the junction contained 8 bases not matched to a gene. The CDR3 sequence is 16 residues long. Here the CDR3 DNA reads TGTGCCAGCAGTAGACAGGGCGATCTTAGCACAGATACGCAGTATTTT. Residues: CASSRQGDLSTDTQYF.

This clonotype was seen repeatedly, ten times or more. The chain links TRBV6-1 to TRBJ2-1; a weak D match, TRBD2 (5 bases). The germline V gene encodes CDR1 MNHNS and CDR2 SASEGT. V shed 3 bases and J shed 10 bases, with 16 bases lying between them. The CDR3 is 14 residues long. Here the CDR3 reads CASSEWETRIEQFF. For the CDR3, the DNA is TGTGCCAGCAGTGAGTGGGAGACGCGGATAGAGCAGTTCTTC.

The chain couples TRBV5-6 to TRBJ2-3; TRBD2 matches 7 bases. V was clipped by 3 bases and J by 4 bases; unmatched bases: 11. This CDR3 spans 16 amino acids. The germline V gene has CDR1 SGHDT and CDR2 YYEEEE. The CDR3 is CASSSRLAGSSDTQYF. The CDR3 DNA follows: TGTGCCAGCAGCTCCAGACTAGCAGGATCCTCAGATACGCAGTATTTT.

This clonotype showed up just a few times. This rearrangement joins TRBV5-1 to TRBJ2-6; no firm D call. V was clipped by 5 bases and J by 0 bases, with 15 bases between them. The CDR3 has 17 residues. Germline V gene lookup returns CDR1 SGHRS and CDR2 YFSETQ. The CDR3 sequence: CASSPRPGNSGANVLTF. The DNA of the CDR3 is TGCGCCAGCAGTCCCCGTCCTGGGAACTCTGGGGCCAACGTCCTGACTTTC.

This clonotype was picked up one time. The chain employs TRBV5-1 and TRBJ1-2; the D gene is possibly TRBD1 (6 bases). Germline V gives CDR1 SGHRS, CDR2 YFSETQ. Trimming took off 4 bases at V and 4 bases at J, with 14 bases between the two ends. The CDR3 is 14 residues long. The CDR3 sequence: CASSEQGISYGYTF. The CDR3 bases are TGCGCCAGCAGCGAACAGGGAATCTCCTATGGCTACACCTTC.